What follows are 18 T cell receptor beta chains derived from one specimen sequenced in a study of T cell repertoires in cytomegalovirus infection. TCRdb ran MiXCR on the reads and lists one entry per CDR3 protein. Here the sample spans some 590,000 distinct CDR3 sequences, roughly 43% being singletons. What these receptors recognize is not known. The material was cultured PBMCs, obtained from culture after CMV antigen stimulation. These receptors were taken from a human donor in good health (CMV status not recorded). Some clones in this sample may be carry-over from other donors' samples.

The chain recombines TRBV20-1 with TRBJ1-4, with unresolved D. There are 12 residues in the CDR3. CDR1 and CDR2 from the germline V gene are DFQATT and SNEGSKA (reference sequence). V lost 2 bases and J 6 bases, leaving 7 bases between the germline ends. The CDR3 bases are TGCAGTGCTAGATTCAGAGATGAAAAACTGTTTTTT. Amino acid sequence: CSARFRDEKLFF.

V is TRBV6-6 and J is TRBJ2-1; 7 bases align to TRBD2. CDR3 length: 17 residues. Germline assignment: CDR1 MNHNY and CDR2 SVGAGI (reference sequence). Trimming took 2 bases from V and 4 from J; bases not matched to a gene: 11. The CDR3 loop is CASSYLSSPAGYNEQFF. Written as DNA, the CDR3 is TGTGCCAGCAGTTACCTGTCTTCGCCAGCGGGGTACAATGAGCAGTTCTTC.

V and J are TRBV4-1 and TRBJ1-4, with TRBD1 matching 8 bases. This CDR3 comprises 16 residues. The junction had 8 bases not matched to a gene; V was cut back by 0 bases and J by 8 bases. Germline loops: CDR1 MGHRA, CDR2 YSYEKL. CDR3 in amino acids: CASSQDAEDRAEKLFF. The CDR3 DNA is TGCGCCAGCAGCCAAGATGCGGAGGACAGGGCCGAAAAACTGTTTTTT.

This clonotype has a handful of counts. The chain is built from TRBV7-9 and TRBJ1-5; 8 nucleotides align to TRBD1. CDR3 length: 15 amino acids. Trimming removed 2 bases from V and 5 bases from J; junction bases left unmatched: 5. Germline V lookup: CDR1 SEHNR, CDR2 FQNEAQ (reference sequence). As DNA, the CDR3 is TGTGCCAGCAGCTTATCCGGACAGGGCGATCAGCCCCAGCATTTT. Residues: CASSLSGQGDQPQHF.

The rearrangement uses TRBV12-3 or TRBV12-4 and TRBJ1-3; possible D gene TRBD1, 5 bases. The CDR3 is made up of 15 amino acids. The V end was cut by 2 bases, the J end by 4 bases, with 12 bases between. The CDR3 sequence is CASSLLDRIGNTIYF. CDR3 DNA: TGTGCCAGCAGTTTACTTGACAGAATCGGAAACACCATATATTTT.

Here the CDR3 DNA reads TGTGCCAGCATCTCGACCCGCGGTACAGATACGCAGTATTTT. It yields the protein CASISTRGTDTQYF. V gene TRBV5-6 combines with J gene TRBJ2-3; no clear D gene. CDR1 and CDR2 (germline): SGHDT, YYEEEE. Trimming took 6 bases from V and 3 from J, leaving 14 bases between them. The CDR3 is 14 amino acids.

The chain is built from TRBV28 and TRBJ2-7; 9 bases align to TRBD1. The CDR3 covers 15 residues. Germline V gives CDR1 MDHEN, CDR2 SYDVKM. Trimming cost V 6 bases and J 7 bases; bases outside gene matches: 13. The CDR3 DNA reads TGTGCCAGCAGCCTCACCAGACAGGGGGGTGGGGAGCAGTACTTC. Translating gives CASSLTRQGGGEQYF.

This clonotype was seen a single time. The V call is TRBV6-2 or TRBV6-3, the J call TRBJ2-7, with D possibly being TRBD2 (6 bases). In germline, CDR1 is MNHEY, CDR2 SVGEGT. With 5 bases removed from V and 1 base from J, the gap between germline ends came to 9 bases. CDR3 length equals 13 residues. The CDR3 loop reads CASSRDWSYEQYF. The CDR3 DNA is TGTGCCAGCAGTCGGGACTGGTCCTACGAGCAGTACTTC.

This clonotype was detected only a few times. The chain recombines TRBV7-2 with TRBJ1-5; TRBD1 agrees at 7 bases. The V and J ends lost 1 base and 2 bases, in that order; junction bases with no gene match: 5. The CDR3 consists of 16 residues. CDR1 is SGHTA and CDR2 is FQGNSA in the germline V gene. The CDR3 loop reads CASSLVGGGGNQPQHF. In DNA, the CDR3 is TGTGCCAGCAGCTTAGTAGGAGGGGGCGGCAATCAGCCCCAGCATTTT.

This clonotype was detected a few times. The chain joins TRBV2 to TRBJ2-5; tentatively, D is TRBD2 (5 bases). Deletions cut 3 bases from V and 10 bases from J, with 12 bases between. The CDR3 is 12 amino acids. CDR1 is SNHLY, CDR2 FYNNEI, per germline. CDR3 sequence (DNA): TGTGCCAGCAGTGAGTTTCGGGATTTCCAGTACTTC. This encodes CASSEFRDFQYF.

This clonotype turned up a few times. V is TRBV7-2 and J is TRBJ2-3; 7 positions match TRBD2. The CDR3 has 15 residues. With 6 bases clipped from V and 1 base from J, the junction kept 7 bases outside the gene matches. CDR1 SGHTA and CDR2 FQGNSA come from the germline V gene. The CDR3 loop reads CASRWSSGGTDTQYF. DNA for the CDR3: TGTGCCAGCAGATGGTCTAGCGGCGGCACAGATACGCAGTATTTT.

This clonotype was seen at least ten times. The chain employs TRBV7-2 and TRBJ1-5; D gene ambiguous. There are 16 residues in the CDR3. Germline V lookup: CDR1 SGHTA, CDR2 FQGNSA. V was shortened by 2 bases and J by 0 bases, with 11 bases between the two germline ends. The CDR3 DNA is TGTGCCAGCAGCTTATGGTCAGGAGATAGCAATCAGCCCCAGCATTTT. It translates to CASSLWSGDSNQPQHF.

This clonotype was seen a handful of times. The chain uses TRBV10-3 and TRBJ1-1, with TRBD1 matching over 8 bases. The V gene's germline CDR1 is ENHRY and CDR2 SYGVKD. This CDR3 region has 14 residues. The V gene end was trimmed by 0 bases and the J gene end by 5 bases; junction bases not matched to a gene: 2. Written as DNA, the CDR3 is TGTGCCATCAGTGAGTCAAGGACAGGGACTGAAGCTTTCTTT. Translated, it gives CAISESRTGTEAFF.

The chain recombines TRBV7-9 with TRBJ2-1, with D possibly being TRBD1 or TRBD2 (7 bases each). Trimming took off 5 bases at V and 4 bases at J, with 18 bases between the two ends. Germline-derived CDR1 and CDR2 are SEHNR and FQNEAQ (reference sequence). This CDR3 has 16 residues. CDR3 in amino acids: CASSPKGASGYNEQFF. Written as DNA, the CDR3 is TGTGCCAGCAGCCCCAAGGGGGCTAGCGGTTACAATGAGCAGTTCTTC.

The chain combines TRBV19 with TRBJ1-4, with D unresolved. CDR3 size: 14 residues. Trimming took off 4 bases at V and 5 bases at J, with 11 bases between the two ends. From germline, CDR1 is LNHDA and CDR2 SQIVND (reference sequence). The CDR3: CASSNGRQNEKLFF. In nucleotides, the CDR3 is TGTGCCAGTAGTAACGGCCGCCAGAATGAAAAACTGTTTTTT.

V usage is TRBV7-2 and J usage is TRBJ1-3; D gene ambiguous. Germline V lookup: CDR1 SGHTA, CDR2 FQGNSA. This CDR3 comprises 14 residues. V was clipped by 7 bases and J by 0 bases, with 10 bases between them. Here the CDR3 DNA reads TGTGCCAGCAAGGGTGGCGTCTCTGGAAACACCATATATTTT. It yields the protein CASKGGVSGNTIYF.

The genes are TRBV2 and TRBJ2-1, with TRBD2 matching over 15 bases. J lost 8 bases, V lost 5 bases, and 7 bases had no gene match. This CDR3 is built from 16 residues. Germline lookup yields CDR1 SNHLY and CDR2 FYNNEI. Written as DNA, the CDR3 is TGTGCCAGCAGTAAAGGACTAGCGGGAGGGATGGATGAGCAGTTCTTC. Its translation: CASSKGLAGGMDEQFF.

The CDR3 reads CASSRTGGAQPQHF. The CDR3 DNA reads as TGTGCCAGCAGTCGTACAGGGGGAGCTCAGCCCCAGCATTTT. The chain couples TRBV27 to TRBJ1-5; 8 nucleotides align to TRBD1. The CDR3 is 14 residues long. Germline V gene sequence: CDR1 MNHEY, CDR2 SMNVEV (reference sequence). The V and J ends lost 5 bases and 6 bases, in that order; junction bases with no gene match: 6.